The 2 T cell receptor gamma chains below all came from one sample that was sequenced in a study of Vδ1+ human thymocytes. Findings of the study overall: In the thymus, TRG and TRD repertoires looked highly polyclonal with Gaussian CDR3 lengths.

No antigen has been identified for these receptors. RNA was extracted from the cells and then reverse transcribed. The CDR3 regions were amplified by multiplex PCR from V-gene primers to a constant-region primer. TCRdb reanalyzed the multiplex PCR reads using CATT. The sample has tens of thousands of gamma-chain clones, about 13% seen once. Material: Vdelta1+ gamma-delta thymocytes from the thymus. The subset was: FACS-sorted CD3+ TCRalphabeta- TCRVdelta1+ TCRVdelta2- thymocytes. The receptors were gathered from a child under two years old who had congenital heart surgery.

The chain combines TRGV5 with TRGJ1 or TRGJ2. The V gene end was trimmed by 0 bases and the J gene end by 0 bases; junction bases not matched to a gene: 11. This CDR3 is built from 17 residues. Germline V gene sequence: CDR1 VINAFY, CDR2 YDVSNSKD. The chain's CDR3 is CATWDRHVTSNYYKKLF. In DNA form, the CDR3 reads TGTGCCACCTGGGACAGGCACGTAACATCGAATTATTATAAGAAACTCTTT.

Note on this clone: At one end, the junction sequence differs from germline, possibly due to a read error. This same CDR3 is encoded by further DNA sequences in the sample. The rearrangement links TRGV4 to TRGJ1 or TRGJ2. In germline, CDR1 is EGSTGY, CDR2 YDSYTSSV. The CDR3 length is 13 residues. The CDR3 coding sequence is TGTGCCACCTGGAATGGACGTTATTATAAGAAACTCTTT. It translates to CATWNGRYYKKLF.